Shown below are 9 T cell receptor beta chains from a single sample sequenced in a study of blood T cell repertoires in COVID-19. Sequenced by immunoSEQ multiplex PCR; TCRdb stores in-frame clones only, minus some. This table has over 90,000 clones, around 87% appearing once. The sequencing sample was made of peripheral blood. The receptors were sampled from a human donor in a cohort sampled during active COVID-19.

This clone was detected a few times. The V and J genes are TRBV6-1 and TRBJ2-6; D is unclear. The CDR3 is 14 amino acids. The germline V and J ends were trimmed by 3 bases and 8 bases, with 11 bases remaining between them. Germline loops: CDR1 MNHNS, CDR2 SASEGT. The CDR3 DNA reads TGTGCCAGCAGTGAGGCGGTGGGTACCAACGTCCTGACTTTC. Translation gives CASSEAVGTNVLTF.

The chain joins TRBV6-5 to TRBJ2-7, with TRBD2 matching over 7 bases. V lost 6 bases to trimming and J lost 7 bases; unmatched junction nucleotides: 6. In germline, CDR1 is MNHEY, CDR2 SVGAGI. CDR3 size: 12 residues. The CDR3, as DNA: TGTGCCAGCAGACCGGGCGGGGGAGAGCAGTACTTC. Its protein is CASRPGGGEQYF.

The rearrangement links TRBV11-2 to TRBJ1-2; 8 bases are a match to TRBD1. The germline gives CDR1 SGHAT, CDR2 FQNNGV. With 3 bases clipped from V and 6 bases from J, the junction kept 6 bases outside the gene matches. The CDR3 is 14 amino acids. The CDR3 reads CASSLWTGWDGYTF. In DNA, the CDR3 is TGTGCCAGCAGCTTGTGGACAGGGTGGGATGGCTACACCTTC.

The chain has TRBV27 and TRBJ2-7; TRBD1 matches at 7 bases. The CDR3 extends over 13 amino acids. Germline trimming cut 6 bases from V and 6 bases from J; bases unmatched to any gene: 8. Germline values: CDR1 MNHEY, CDR2 SMNVEV (reference sequence). The CDR3 protein is CASRDRELGEQYF. CDR3 DNA sequence: TGTGCCAGCAGAGACAGGGAACTGGGCGAGCAGTACTTC.

V gene TRBV28 combines with J gene TRBJ2-7; 10 bases map to TRBD1. The CDR3 is 13 amino acids. Germline lookup yields CDR1 MDHEN and CDR2 SYDVKM. The V segment lost 6 bases and the J segment 3 bases; nucleotides outside the gene matches: 2. The CDR3 here is CASSWDRGYEQYF. As DNA, the CDR3 is TGTGCCAGCAGCTGGGACAGGGGCTACGAGCAGTACTTC. Together with reference TRBV28 and TRBJ2-7, the CDR3 gives the full variable domain: DVKVTQSSRYLVKRTGEKVFLECVQDMDHENMFWYRQDPGLGLRLIYFSYDVKMKEKGDIPEGYSVSREKKERFSLILESASTNQTSMYLCASSWDRGYEQYFGPGTRLTVT.

The count of this clone is one. The chain recombines TRBV14 with TRBJ2-7; perhaps TRBD2 as D (5 bases). The CDR3 has 13 residues. Germline V gene lookup returns CDR1 SGHDN and CDR2 FVKESK. The V and J ends lost 5 bases and 4 bases respectively, with 12 bases between them. CDR3 in DNA: TGTGCCAGCAGCTTCGGACTGCCTTACGAGCAGTACTTC. Amino acids: CASSFGLPYEQYF.

The rearrangement joins TRBV21-1 to TRBJ2-1; no DNA check was done on the table's D call, TRBD1. TRBV21-1 is termed a pseudogene. The CDR3 runs to 15 residues. The CDR3 reads CARKVDRKMSNEQFF. The CDR3 DNA reads TGTGCCAGGAAAGTCGACAGGAAAATGTCCAATGAGCAGTTCTTC.

This chain uses TRBV29-1 with TRBJ2-5, with 9 bases matching TRBD2. This CDR3 has 16 amino acids. After removal of 6 bases from V and 5 bases from J, the junction contained 16 bases not matched to a gene. Germline V gene data show CDR1 as SQVTM and CDR2 as ANQGSEA. CDR3 nucleotides: TGCAGCGTCGGAGCCTTAGCGGGAGTCCTCCTCGAGACCCAGTACTTC. Protein sequence: CSVGALAGVLLETQYF.

The chain links TRBV3-1 (or the pseudogene TRBV3-2) to TRBJ2-5; 12 bases line up with TRBD2. Germline V gives CDR1 LGHDT, CDR2 YNNKEL (reference sequence). The CDR3 consists of 15 residues. V lost 5 bases, J lost 5 bases, and 6 bases stayed unmatched. CDR3 DNA: TGTGCCAGCAGCAGTACTAGCGGGAGGAGCGAGACCCAGTACTTC. Residues: CASSSTSGRSETQYF.